A single sample gave rise to the 23 T cell receptor beta chains below, sequenced in a study of OX40 agonist ivuxolimab in advanced cancers. TCRdb keeps only in-frame clones here, not all; method: immunoSEQ multiplex PCR. Of tens of thousands of clones listed, roughly 80% were seen once; the top ten hold roughly 12%. The sequences come from CD4+ or CD8+ T cells sorted from blood, collected in a trial of the OX40 agonist ivuxolimab. All receptors derive from an adult with an advanced solid tumor such as melanoma, head and neck, liver or kidney cancer.

V and J are TRBV28 and TRBJ1-3; TRBD1 matches at 7 bases. This CDR3 contains 14 residues. Germline-derived CDR1 and CDR2 are MDHEN and SYDVKM. With 4 bases clipped from V and 4 bases from J, the junction kept 4 bases outside the gene matches. CDR3 sequence (DNA): TGTGCCAGCAGTTCCCCGGGACAGGGAAACACCATATATTTT. This codes for CASSSPGQGNTIYF.

V gene TRBV11-2 combines with J gene TRBJ2-3; D is undetermined. Germline values: CDR1 SGHAT, CDR2 FQNNGV. V was pared by 5 bases and J by 0 bases, with 15 bases between. The CDR3 has 16 residues. CDR3 coding DNA: TGTGCCAGCAGCGCCCTCAGCACCCTTAGCACAGATACGCAGTATTTT. Amino acids: CASSALSTLSTDTQYF.

This sequence joins TRBV13 and TRBJ1-4; no firm D call. Trimming pared 1 base from V and 6 bases from J, leaving 9 bases between. Germline CDR1 and CDR2: PRHDT and FYEKMQ (reference sequence). The CDR3 runs 14 residues. Written as DNA, the CDR3 is TGTGCCAGCAGCTTAGCGTCCGGGGATGAAAAACTGTTTTTT. This codes for CASSLASGDEKLFF.

The CDR3 DNA follows: TGTGCCAGCAGCTTCGGGGTGATTAATGAAAAACTGTTTTTT. Amino acids: CASSFGVINEKLFF. This chain connects TRBV5-6 to TRBJ1-4; no clear D. The CDR3 runs 14 residues. Deletions cut 2 bases from V and 4 bases from J, with 9 bases between. Germline-derived CDR1 and CDR2 are SGHDT and YYEEEE. Variable domain in full (rest from reference TRBV5-6 and TRBJ1-4): DAGVTQSPTHLIKTRGQQVTLRCSPKSGHDTVSWYQQALGQGPQFIFQYYEEEERQRGNFPDRFSGHQFPNYSSELNVNALLLGDSALYLCASSFGVINEKLFFGSGTQLSVL.

This clone was observed once. This chain joins TRBV7-2 and TRBJ2-3, with no clear D. The CDR3 loop spans 15 amino acids. V lost 1 base and J lost 2, with 10 bases in between. Germline CDR1 and CDR2: SGHTA and FQGNSA. The CDR3 protein is CASSLVAPPTDTQYF. CDR3 DNA: TGTGCCAGCAGCTTAGTAGCCCCACCCACAGATACGCAGTATTTT.

This chain uses TRBV15 with TRBJ2-5, with TRBD1 as a possible D gene (5 bases). V lost 0 bases and J lost 1, with 15 bases in between. This CDR3 region has 17 residues. The germline V gene encodes CDR1 LNHNV and CDR2 YYDKDF (reference sequence). The CDR3: CATSRDKYVTVQETQYF. CDR3 in DNA: TGTGCCACCAGCAGAGATAAGTATGTGACAGTCCAAGAGACCCAGTACTTC. Together with reference TRBV15 and TRBJ2-5, the CDR3 gives the full variable domain: DAMVIQNPRYQVTQFGKPVTLSCSQTLNHNVMYWYQQKSSQAPKLLFHYYDKDFNNEADTPDNFQSRRPNTSFCFLDIRSPGLGDTAMYLCATSRDKYVTVQETQYFGPGTRLLVL.

V is TRBV7-6 and J is TRBJ2-3; 7 positions agree with TRBD1. Germline CDR1 reads SGHVS; CDR2 reads FNYEAQ. This CDR3 spans 15 amino acids. Trimming removed 5 bases from V and 6 bases from J; junction bases left unmatched: 11. CDR3 DNA: TGTGCCAGCAGCCCGAGGGGGCGAGAAGGCGATACGCAGTATTTT. Protein: CASSPRGREGDTQYF.

This chain joins TRBV5-8 and TRBJ2-3, with unresolved D. Germline assignment: CDR1 SGHTS and CDR2 YDEGEE. Deletions cut 4 bases from V and 1 base from J, with 10 bases between. This CDR3 is 14 amino acids long. The CDR3 sequence is CASSPHYGTDTQYF. In nucleotides, the CDR3 is TGTGCCAGCAGCCCACACTATGGCACAGATACGCAGTATTTT.

This chain uses TRBV4-1 with TRBJ2-1; TRBD2 matches 7 bases. This CDR3 has 17 amino acids. Trimming took 0 bases from V and 2 from J; bases not matched to a gene: 7. The V gene's germline CDR1 is MGHRA and CDR2 YSYEKL. This CDR3 reads CASSQDLASGAYNEQFF. The CDR3 coding sequence is TGCGCCAGCAGCCAAGATCTCGCTAGCGGCGCCTACAATGAGCAGTTCTTC.

The chain links TRBV5-8 to TRBJ2-4, with 7 bases fitting TRBD2. In germline, CDR1 is SGHTS, CDR2 YDEGEE. V shed 3 bases and J 7 bases; nucleotides not matched to a gene: 7. The CDR3 length is 14 residues. The CDR3 DNA reads as TGTGCCAGCAGCTACCGGGAGGAGTGGAACATTCAGTACTTC. Translation: CASSYREEWNIQYF.

The chain recombines TRBV28 with TRBJ1-5, with unresolved D. The CDR3 spans 17 residues. V lost 3 bases, J lost 6 bases, and 21 bases lay in between. Germline V gene lookup returns CDR1 MDHEN and CDR2 SYDVKM. CDR3 sequence: CASSFPADYLVSQPQHF. In nucleotides, the CDR3 is TGTGCCAGCAGTTTTCCGGCAGATTATTTGGTCAGTCAGCCCCAGCATTTT.

V and J are TRBV7-9 and TRBJ1-3; D might be TRBD1 (5 bases). The V and J ends lost 1 base and 0 bases respectively, with 13 bases between them. CDR3 length equals 17 residues. CDR1 is SEHNR, CDR2 FQNEAQ, per germline (reference sequence). The CDR3 DNA reads as TGTGCCAGCAGCTTAGGTGAAGCGGGGGTCTCTGGAAACACCATATATTTT. Residues: CASSLGEAGVSGNTIYF.

J is TRBJ1-2 and V is TRBV30; 9 bases map to TRBD1. Germline CDR1 and CDR2: GTSNPN and SVGIG (reference sequence). After removal of 4 bases from V and 8 bases from J, the junction contained 8 bases not matched to a gene. This CDR3 region has 13 residues. CDR3 sequence: CAWTQGQGSGYTF. The CDR3 nucleotides are TGTGCCTGGACCCAAGGACAGGGGAGCGGCTACACCTTC.

In nucleotides, the CDR3 is TGTGCCAGCAGTGAGGTTGCCGGCTATGGCTACACCTTC. Translated: CASSEVAGYGYTF. V usage is TRBV7-2 and J usage is TRBJ1-2; unclear D gene. CDR1 is SGHTA and CDR2 is FQGNSA in the germline V gene. V was trimmed by 6 bases and J by 4 bases, leaving 12 bases between them. This CDR3 is 13 amino acids long.

The genes are TRBV5-1 and TRBJ2-1; 9 nucleotides match TRBD2. This CDR3 contains 15 residues. From germline, CDR1 is SGHRS and CDR2 YFSETQ. With V trimmed by 4 bases and J by 8 bases, 10 bases remained unmatched. The CDR3, as DNA: TGCGCCAGCAGCCTCATCGGCGGGGGGGCCGATGAGCAGTTCTTC. It codes for CASSLIGGGADEQFF.

The chain combines TRBV5-1 with TRBJ1-1; D is undetermined. The germline V and J ends were trimmed by 8 bases and 11 bases, with 13 bases remaining between them. Germline V gene sequence: CDR1 SGHRS, CDR2 YFSETQ. The CDR3 totals 10 residues. In nucleotides, the CDR3 is TGCGCCAGTCTCCTTTGGGCGGCTTTCTTT. Its translation is CASLLWAAFF.

The chain employs TRBV27 and TRBJ2-7; possible D gene TRBD2, 6 bases. Trimming took off 3 bases at V and 1 base at J, with 10 bases between the two ends. Germline lookup yields CDR1 MNHEY and CDR2 SMNVEV (reference sequence). This CDR3 contains 14 residues. The CDR3 DNA reads as TGTGCCAGCAGTTTTGGACTACCGTCCTACGAGCAGTACTTC. As protein: CASSFGLPSYEQYF.

V usage is TRBV6-1 and J usage is TRBJ2-7, with unresolved D. The CDR3 contains 12 residues. The V end was cut by 6 bases, the J end by 3 bases, with 9 bases between. Germline CDR1 and CDR2: MNHNS and SASEGT. The chain's CDR3 is CASSVRYYEQYF. Written as DNA, the CDR3 is TGTGCCAGCAGCGTAAGATACTACGAGCAGTACTTC.

V gene TRBV15 combines with J gene TRBJ2-7; D call uncertain. Germline-derived CDR1 and CDR2 are LNHNV and YYDKDF (reference sequence). CDR3 size: 14 residues. The V and J ends lost 5 bases and 3 bases respectively, with 14 bases between them. CDR3 in amino acids: CATSGSGTHYEQYF. CDR3 DNA sequence: TGTGCCACCAGCGGTTCTGGAACTCACTACGAGCAGTACTTC.

The chain recombines TRBV18 with TRBJ2-2; weak D call: TRBD1 (6 bases). CDR1 is KGHSH and CDR2 is LQKENI in the germline V gene. This CDR3 spans 16 amino acids. The germline V and J ends were trimmed by 1 base and 3 bases, with 12 bases remaining between them. CDR3 in DNA: TGTGCCAGCTCACCACTCCCGAAGGGGGACACCGGGGAGCTGTTTTTT. It yields the protein CASSPLPKGDTGELFF.

This clone was seen a few times. The genes are TRBV7-3 and TRBJ1-1; D is unclear. The CDR3 is 13 amino acids. From germline, CDR1 is SGHTA and CDR2 FQGTGA. Deletions cut 3 bases from V and 4 bases from J, with 9 bases between. CDR3 loop: CASSLSLGTEAFF. CDR3 DNA sequence: TGTGCCAGCAGCTTGTCCCTTGGCACTGAAGCTTTCTTT.

This clone was detected only once. The identical CDR3 is also encoded by other nucleotide sequences in the sample. The chain recombines TRBV6-5 with TRBJ2-1; D may be TRBD1 (6 bases). CDR3 length equals 14 residues. V dropped 2 bases and J dropped 4 bases, with 9 bases sitting between them. From germline, CDR1 is MNHEY and CDR2 SVGAGI. The CDR3 spells CASSYGTPYNEQFF. CDR3 nucleotide sequence: TGTGCCAGCAGTTACGGGACACCTTACAATGAGCAGTTCTTC.

The chain joins TRBV27 to TRBJ2-1, with D hard to call. Trimming left V 8 bases short and J 0 bases short, with 8 bases between. The CDR3 extends over 13 amino acids. Germline V lookup: CDR1 MNHEY, CDR2 SMNVEV (reference sequence). CDR3 DNA sequence: TGTGCCAGCGCGACTCACTCCTACAATGAGCAGTTCTTC. This encodes CASATHSYNEQFF.